This T cell receptor beta chain comes out of a study of T cell responses to AZD1222 COVID-19 vaccine. Only in-frame clones appear in the TCRdb table, and some are missing; sequencing was by immunoSEQ multiplex PCR. The sample contains around 110,000 clones, over 75% of which appear only once. Germline loops: CDR1 SGHVS, CDR2 FQNEAQ. The CDR3 contains 14 residues. Deletions cut 2 bases from V and 0 bases from J, with 8 bases between. Study outcomes and limitations: Distributed over spike, vaccine-associated CD4 TCRs predominated at 160-218 and 743-854. Regions left unmutated in variants are reportedly the target of nearly half of spike-specific TCRs. Spike-specific TCR depth and breadth grew after two AZD1222 doses.

As to this clone: Its specificity is unknown.

The receptor's source is an adult in good health. The material sequenced was peripheral blood, taken on day 0 of AZD1222 vaccination. The J gene is TRBJ2-7, the V gene TRBV7-8, with D unclear. The CDR3 is CASSLRRSSYEQYF. The CDR3 nucleotides are TGTGCCAGCAGCTTACGCCGGAGCTCCTACGAGCAGTACTTC.